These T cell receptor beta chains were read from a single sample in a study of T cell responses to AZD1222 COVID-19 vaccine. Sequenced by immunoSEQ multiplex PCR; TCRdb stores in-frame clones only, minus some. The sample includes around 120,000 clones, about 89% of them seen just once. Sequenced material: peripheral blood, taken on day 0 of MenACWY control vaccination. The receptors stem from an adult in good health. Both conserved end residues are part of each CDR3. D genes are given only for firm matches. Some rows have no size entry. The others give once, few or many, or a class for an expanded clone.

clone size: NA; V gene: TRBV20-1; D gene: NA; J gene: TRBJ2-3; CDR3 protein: CSASFAIGTDTQYF; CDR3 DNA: TGCAGTGCTAGTTTTGCAATAGGAACAGATACGCAGTATTTT
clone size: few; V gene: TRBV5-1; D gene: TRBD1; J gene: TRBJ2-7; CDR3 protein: CASSRDSYEQYF; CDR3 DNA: TGCGCCAGCAGCCGGGACAGTTACGAGCAGTACTTC
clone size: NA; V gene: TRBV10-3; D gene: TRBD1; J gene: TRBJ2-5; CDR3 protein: CAISAGQDSRETQYF; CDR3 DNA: TGTGCCATCAGTGCGGGACAGGATAGTAGGGAGACCCAGTACTTC
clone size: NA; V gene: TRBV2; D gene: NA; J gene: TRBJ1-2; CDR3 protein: CASQQRRGEGYTF; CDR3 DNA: TGTGCCAGCCAACAACGGAGAGGGGAAGGCTACACCTTC
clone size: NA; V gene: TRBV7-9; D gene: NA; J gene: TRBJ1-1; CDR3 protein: CASSSTDTEAFF; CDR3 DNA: TGTGCCAGCAGCTCCACGGACACTGAAGCTTTCTTT
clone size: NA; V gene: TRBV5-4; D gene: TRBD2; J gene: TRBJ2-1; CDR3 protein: CASSRNPAGEQFF; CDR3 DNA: TGTGCCAGCAGCCGAAATCCAGCGGGAGAGCAGTTCTTC
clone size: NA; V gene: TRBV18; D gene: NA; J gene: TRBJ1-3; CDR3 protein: CASSPGGFLVHSGNTIYF; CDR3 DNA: TGTGCCAGCTCACCGGGAGGATTTTTGGTCCACTCTGGAAACACCATATATTTT
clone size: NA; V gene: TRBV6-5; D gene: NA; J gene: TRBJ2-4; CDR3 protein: CASSQSGQPKNIQYF; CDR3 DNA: TGTGCCAGTAGCCAATCTGGACAGCCCAAAAACATTCAGTACTTC
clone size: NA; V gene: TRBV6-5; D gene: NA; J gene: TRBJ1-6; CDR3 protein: CASSPGPINSPLHF; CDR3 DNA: TGTGCCAGCAGTCCGGGCCCAATTAATTCACCCCTCCACTTT
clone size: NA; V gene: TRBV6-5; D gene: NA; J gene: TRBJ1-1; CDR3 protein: CASTKGGLGNTEAFF; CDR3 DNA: TGTGCCAGCACCAAAGGGGGGCTTGGGAACACTGAAGCTTTCTTT
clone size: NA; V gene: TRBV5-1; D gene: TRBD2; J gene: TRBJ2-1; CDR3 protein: CASGGLAGANEQFF; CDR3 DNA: TGCGCCAGCGGGGGACTAGCGGGAGCAAATGAGCAGTTCTTC
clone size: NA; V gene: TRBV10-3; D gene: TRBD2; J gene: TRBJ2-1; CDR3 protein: CAISEISSGMYNEQFF; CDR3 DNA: TGTGCCATCAGTGAAATTTCTAGCGGGATGTACAATGAGCAGTTCTTC
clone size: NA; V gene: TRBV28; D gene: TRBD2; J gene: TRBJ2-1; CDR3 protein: CASTPPGLAGYNEQFF; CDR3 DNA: TGTGCCAGCACCCCTCCGGGACTAGCGGGCTACAATGAGCAGTTCTTC
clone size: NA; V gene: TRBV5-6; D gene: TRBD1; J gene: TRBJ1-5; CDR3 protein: CASSLRTGPNQPQHF; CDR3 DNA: TGTGCCAGCAGCTTAAGGACAGGGCCTAATCAGCCCCAGCATTTT
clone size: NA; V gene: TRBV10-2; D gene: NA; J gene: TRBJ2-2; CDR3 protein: CASRPNTGELFF; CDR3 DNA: TGCGCCAGTAGACCGAACACCGGGGAGCTGTTTTTT
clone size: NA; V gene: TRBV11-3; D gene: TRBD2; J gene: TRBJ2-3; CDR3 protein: CASSSGTSGTDTQYF; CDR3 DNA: TGTGCCAGCAGCTCAGGGACTAGCGGCACAGATACGCAGTATTTT
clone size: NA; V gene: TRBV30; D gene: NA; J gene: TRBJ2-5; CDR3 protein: CAWSPGDQETQYF; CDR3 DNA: TGTGCCTGGAGTCCCGGGGACCAAGAGACCCAGTACTTC
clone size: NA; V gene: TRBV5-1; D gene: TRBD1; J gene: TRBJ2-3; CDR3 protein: CASTRGSFSTDTQYF; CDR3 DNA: TGCGCCAGCACCAGGGGGAGTTTTAGCACAGATACGCAGTATTTT
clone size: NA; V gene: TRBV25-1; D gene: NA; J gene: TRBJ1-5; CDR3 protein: CASSEYSDSSGNQPQHF; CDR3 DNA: TGTGCCAGCAGTGAATATTCCGACAGCTCTGGCAATCAGCCCCAGCATTTT
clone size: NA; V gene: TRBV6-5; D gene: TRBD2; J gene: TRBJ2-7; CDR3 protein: CASSYSGTSGSYEQYF; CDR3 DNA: TGTGCCAGCAGTTACTCTGGGACTAGCGGGAGCTACGAGCAGTACTTC
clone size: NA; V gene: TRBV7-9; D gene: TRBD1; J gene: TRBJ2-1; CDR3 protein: CASSDTQGDHNEQFF; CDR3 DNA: TGTGCCAGCAGCGACACCCAGGGGGACCACAATGAGCAGTTCTTC
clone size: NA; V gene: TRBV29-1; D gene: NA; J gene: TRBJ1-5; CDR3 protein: CSAGGSSNQPQHF; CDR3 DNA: TGCAGCGCGGGGGGTTCTAGCAATCAGCCCCAGCATTTT
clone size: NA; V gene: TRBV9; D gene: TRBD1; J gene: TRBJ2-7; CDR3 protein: CASSETGFSYEQYF; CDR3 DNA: TGTGCCAGCAGCGAGACAGGGTTTTCCTACGAGCAGTACTTC
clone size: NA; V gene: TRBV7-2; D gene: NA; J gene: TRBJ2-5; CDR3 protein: CASSSGYQETQYF; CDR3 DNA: TGTGCCAGCAGCTCCGGGTACCAAGAGACCCAGTACTTC
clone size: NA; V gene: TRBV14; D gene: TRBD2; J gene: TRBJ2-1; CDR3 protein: CASSLRLGPGRDNEQFF; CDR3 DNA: TGTGCCAGCAGCCTCCGATTGGGCCCCGGGAGGGACAATGAGCAGTTCTTC
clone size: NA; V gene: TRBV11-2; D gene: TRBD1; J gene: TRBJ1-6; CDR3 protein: CASSLAGGGNSPLHF; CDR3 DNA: TGTGCCAGCAGCTTAGCAGGGGGAGGCAATTCACCCCTCCACTTT
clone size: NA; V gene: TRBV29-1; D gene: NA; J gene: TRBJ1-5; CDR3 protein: CSVSNGNQPQHF; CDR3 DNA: TGCAGCGTAAGTAATGGCAATCAGCCCCAGCATTTT
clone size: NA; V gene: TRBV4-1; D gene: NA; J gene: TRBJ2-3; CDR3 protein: CASSQDATSRGTQYF; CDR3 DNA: TGCGCCAGCAGCCAAGACGCTACTAGTAGGGGTACGCAGTATTTT
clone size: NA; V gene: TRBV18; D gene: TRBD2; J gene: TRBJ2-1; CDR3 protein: CASSPSSGRTLLYNEQFF; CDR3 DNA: TGTGCCAGCTCGCCATCTAGCGGGAGGACGCTTCTCTACAATGAGCAGTTCTTC
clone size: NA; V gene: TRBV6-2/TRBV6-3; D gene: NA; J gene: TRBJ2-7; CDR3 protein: CASSRSVLDPGYF; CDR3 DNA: TGTGCCAGCAGTCGAAGCGTTCTGGATCCTGGGTACTTC
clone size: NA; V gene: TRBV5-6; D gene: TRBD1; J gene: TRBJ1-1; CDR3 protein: CASSLGQQNTEAFF; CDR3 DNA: TGTGCCAGCAGCCTGGGACAGCAGAACACTGAAGCTTTCTTT
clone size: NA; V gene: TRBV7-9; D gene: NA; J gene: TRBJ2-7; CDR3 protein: CASSLGRTDYEQYF; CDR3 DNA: TGTGCCAGCAGCTTGGGCAGGACGGACTACGAGCAGTACTTC
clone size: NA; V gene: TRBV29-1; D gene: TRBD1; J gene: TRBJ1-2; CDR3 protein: CSVHVPGQGYYGYTF; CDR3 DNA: TGCAGCGTCCACGTCCCGGGACAGGGTTACTATGGCTACACCTTC
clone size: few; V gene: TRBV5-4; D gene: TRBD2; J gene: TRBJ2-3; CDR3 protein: CASSLGGRASDTQYF; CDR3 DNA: TGTGCCAGCAGCTTAGGCGGGAGGGCCTCGGATACGCAGTATTTT
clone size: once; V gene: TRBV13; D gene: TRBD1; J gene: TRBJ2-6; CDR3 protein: CASSSRGRSAGANVLTF; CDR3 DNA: TGTGCCAGCAGCTCAAGGGGGCGCAGTGCTGGGGCCAACGTCCTGACTTTC